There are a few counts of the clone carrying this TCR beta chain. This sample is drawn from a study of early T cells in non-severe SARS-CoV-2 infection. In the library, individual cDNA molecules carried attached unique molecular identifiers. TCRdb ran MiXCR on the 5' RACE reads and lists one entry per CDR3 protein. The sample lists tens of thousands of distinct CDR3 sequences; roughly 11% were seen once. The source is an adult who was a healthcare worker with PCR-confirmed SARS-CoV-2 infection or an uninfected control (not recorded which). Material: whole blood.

The CDR3 DNA is TGCGCCAGCAGCCAACTTAGGTCCTCGGGGAATGAAAAACTGTTTTTT. Its protein is CASSQLRSSGNEKLFF. The chain uses TRBV4-1 and TRBJ1-4; D is unclear. This CDR3 is built from 16 residues. Trimming left V 2 bases short and J 5 bases short, with 15 bases between. CDR1 MGHRA and CDR2 YSYEKL come from the germline V gene.